The 14 T cell receptor beta chains below all came from one sample that was sequenced in a study of blood T cells in healthy people across ages (dated by TCRdb to the mid-2010s). The library was built by means of 5' RACE. Instrument used: Illumina HiSeq 2500. A second PCR of roughly 7 to 11 cycles was performed with a sample-barcoded 5' primer and a J-beta primer mix. Starting from the raw public reads, TCRdb applied fastp trimming at Q25, assembled clones with MiXCR and retained in-frame beta chains. CDR3 protein duplicates are merged, each entry listing the most common genes and DNA. This sample is represented by some 1.6 million distinct CDR3 sequences; roughly 30% of them were singletons. Clones ranked in the top ten supply around 10% of the sample. Sequenced: blood. These receptors were collected from a young woman in good health.

Comments on this clonotype: A much more abundant neighbour one base away suggests this may be a read error. The chain combines TRBV20-1 with TRBJ2-1, with a possible D match to TRBD1 (5 bases). From germline, CDR1 is DFQATT and CDR2 SNEGSKA (reference sequence). V was trimmed by 1 base and J by 0 bases, leaving 13 bases between them. The CDR3 runs 16 residues. The DNA of the CDR3 is TGCAGTGCTAGAGTCCAAGGGGCGAGCTCCTACAATGAGCAGTTCTTC. This translates into CSARVQGASSYNEQFF.

The chain links TRBV5-1 to TRBJ2-2; D is perhaps TRBD2 (6 bases). V lost 4 bases to trimming and J lost 3 bases, with 10 bases between them. The CDR3 is 14 residues long. Per germline, CDR1 SGHRS and CDR2 YFSETQ. The CDR3: CASSLTSYTGELFF. The CDR3 nucleotides read TGCGCCAGCAGCCTAACTAGCTACACCGGGGAGCTGTTTTTT.

The chain employs TRBV6-1 and TRBJ1-2; TRBD1 agrees at 12 bases. Germline loops: CDR1 MNHNS, CDR2 SASEGT. Unmatched junction bases numbered 8, after V lost 2 bases and J lost 7 bases. The CDR3 has 16 residues. In nucleotides, the CDR3 is TGTGCCAGCAGTGAATCCGGGACAGGGGGCCTTGGTGGCTACACCTTC. Amino acids: CASSESGTGGLGGYTF.

This clonotype was seen a few times. A much larger clonotype is one base distant, so this may be a read error. V is TRBV3-1 and J is TRBJ2-1, with D possibly being TRBD2 (5 bases). The CDR3 covers 12 residues. Trimming removed 10 bases from V and 8 bases from J, with 15 bases in between. Germline loops: CDR1 LGHDT, CDR2 YNNKEL (reference sequence). The CDR3, as DNA: TGTGCCAACAGAGGAGGTTTCGATGAGCAGTTCTTC. Translation: CANRGGFDEQFF.

This clonotype turned up a few times. The chain couples TRBV20-1 to TRBJ2-2, with D tentatively TRBD1 or TRBD2 (5 bases each). The CDR3 is 13 amino acids. Germline V gene data show CDR1 as DFQATT and CDR2 as SNEGSKA (reference sequence). V was pared by 2 bases and J by 4 bases, with 8 bases between. The CDR3 region is CSARLGTTGELFF. DNA for the CDR3: TGCAGTGCTAGACTCGGGACCACCGGGGAGCTGTTTTTT.

This clonotype was found many times. CDR3 in DNA: TGCAGTGCTAGAGATGAGACCCAGTACTTC. This gives the protein CSARDETQYF. This sequence joins TRBV20-1 and TRBJ2-5; D call uncertain. From germline, CDR1 is DFQATT and CDR2 SNEGSKA (reference sequence). This CDR3 contains 10 residues. With 0 bases removed from V and 5 bases from J, the gap between germline ends came to 1 base.

This clonotype was recorded a few times. The V call is TRBV29-1, the J call TRBJ1-2; a weak D match, TRBD1 (5 bases). Germline V gives CDR1 SQVTM, CDR2 ANQGSEA. V gave up 6 bases and J gave up 5 bases, with 13 bases separating them. The CDR3 is made up of 12 amino acids. The CDR3 loop is CSVYGTWYGYTF. The CDR3 DNA sequence: TGCAGCGTATATGGGACGTGGTATGGCTACACCTTC.

Only a few counts were recorded for this clonotype. Germline is not matched at one junction end, which may reflect a read error. The rearrangement links TRBV6-5 to TRBJ2-1; D is unclear. Germline V gene data show CDR1 as MNHEY and CDR2 as SVGAGI. CDR3 size: 13 residues. CDR3 bases: TGTGCCAGCAGTCACTCGTTAGTGAATGAGCAGTTCTTC. Translated: CASSHSLVNEQFF.

This clonotype was detected only a few times. The chain is built from TRBV20-1 and TRBJ2-1; tentatively, D is TRBD2 (5 bases). This CDR3 is built from 17 residues. CDR1 is DFQATT, CDR2 SNEGSKA, per germline (reference sequence). Trimming cost V 4 bases and J 0 bases, with 19 bases left between them. The CDR3 sequence is CSATDRSSYRSYNEQFF. As DNA, the CDR3 is TGCAGTGCTACCGATAGATCTAGCTACCGCTCCTACAATGAGCAGTTCTTC.

This clonotype was seen just once. The chain is built from TRBV3-1 and TRBJ2-5; a possible D gene is TRBD1 (7 bases). This CDR3 contains 18 residues. V was shortened by 0 bases and J by 2 bases, with 19 bases between the two germline ends. Per the germline V gene, CDR1 is LGHDT and CDR2 is YNNKEL (reference sequence). The CDR3: CASSQDLGGGAVQETQYF. CDR3 bases: TGTGCCAGCAGCCAAGATTTAGGGGGCGGGGCGGTACAAGAGACCCAGTACTTC.

This clonotype was detected many times. An end of the junction does not agree with germline; a read error may underlie this. The chain couples TRBV10-1 to TRBJ2-5, with TRBD1 as a possible D gene (5 bases). CDR1 and CDR2 (germline): WNHNN, SYGVQD (reference sequence). This CDR3 region has 13 residues. CDR3: CASSADSQETQYF. The CDR3, as DNA: TGTGCCAGCAGCGCCGACAGCCAAGAGACCCAGTACTTC.

This sequence joins TRBV18 and TRBJ1-6; D uncertain. V was cut by 2 bases and J by 8 bases, with 16 bases left in between. Germline V gives CDR1 KGHSH, CDR2 LQKENI. This CDR3 is built from 16 residues. CDR3 in DNA: TGTGCCAGCTCACCAGGTAGGGCCATCGTCGATTCACCCCTCCACTTT. This sequence encodes CASSPGRAIVDSPLHF.

This clonotype was counted a few times. The V call is TRBV12-3 or TRBV12-4, the J call TRBJ1-1, with TRBD1 identical over 7 bases. The CDR3 runs 17 residues. The trim removed 6 bases at V and 0 bases at J, leaving 13 bases unmatched. The CDR3 loop is CASRAPRRQGLNTEAFF. The CDR3 DNA follows: TGTGCCAGCAGGGCCCCTCGACGACAGGGCCTGAACACTGAAGCTTTCTTT.

V and J are TRBV6-2 or TRBV6-3 and TRBJ2-2; 7 bases match TRBD2. The CDR3 loop spans 15 amino acids. Germline V CDR1 and CDR2: MNHEY, SVGEGT. V lost 7 bases and J lost 4; bases outside the gene matches: 9. Here the CDR3 reads CASNTIRTSTGELFF. The CDR3 nucleotides read TGTGCCAGCAACACCATAAGGACTAGCACCGGGGAGCTGTTTTTT.